This TCR beta chain was retrieved from a study of blood T cells in healthy people across ages. Study results and caveats: TCR beta diversity was tightly associated with the proportion of naive T cells.

Points on this clonotype: Its specificity is not known.

A sample-barcoded 5' primer and a J-beta primer mix were used in a second PCR of roughly 6 to 11 cycles. Every molecule of cDNA carried a tag from a template-switch adaptor with 12 random nucleotides. All samples yielded 3 million or more CDR3-containing paired-end reads. MiXCR, run by TCRdb on the 5' RACE reads, gives a single entry per CDR3 protein. The profile covers some 640,000 distinct CDR3 sequences, with 25% to 30% appearing a single time and 15% to 18% taken by the ten largest. The V gene's germline CDR1 is SGHVS and CDR2 FNYEAQ. CDR3 length: 13 residues. Trimming removed 1 base at V and 6 bases at J, with 9 bases between.

The receptor was derived from an elderly woman in good health. Sequencing was performed on blood. The gene calls are TRBV7-6 and TRBJ1-1; D is unresolved. The CDR3 DNA is TGTGCCAGCAGCTTAGATTCCTTGGCTGAAGCTTTCTTT. Translated, it gives CASSLDSLAEAFF.